This T cell receptor beta chain was sequenced in a study of CD4+ T cells in melanoma. Germline CDR1 MDHEN, CDR2 SYDVKM. V was trimmed by 2 bases and J by 3 bases, leaving 7 bases between them. The CDR3 is made up of 13 amino acids. The protocol was immunoSEQ multiplex PCR, while the TCRdb copy is restricted to in-frame clones and leaves out a portion. The table lists about 120,000 clones, around 92% of them singletons. Points on this clone: The antigen remains undetermined.

Study-level points and caveats: Reportedly, melanoma neoantigen-specific CD4+ T cells showed varied differentiation states. CD8+ T cell, macrophage and B cell function reportedly correlated with neoantigen-specific CD4+ T cells.

The material sequenced was peripheral blood. The rearrangement links TRBV28 to TRBJ1-2; no clear D. The TCR originated in a human donor with melanoma. The CDR3 coding sequence is TGTGCCAGCAGTTTAGGGCCCTACTATGGCTACACCTTC. It yields the protein CASSLGPYYGYTF.